This is a list of T cell receptor beta chains from one sample in a study of response to subunit inactivated influenza vaccine. TCRdb ran MiXCR on the RT-PCR reads and lists one entry per CDR3 protein. The sample gives approximately 250,000 distinct CDR3 sequences, more than 10% of which show up once; approximately 8.4% is in the top ten. Sequenced material: non-naive T cells sorted from PBMCs, taken roughly 15 days before vaccination. These receptors were taken from a man aged 45-60 years who received an inactivated influenza vaccine. Each CDR3 is given with its conserved first and last residue. D genes are given only for firm matches. Size is omitted from some rows. Given values are once, few, many or a class for expanded clones.

clone size: few
J gene: TRBJ2-3
V gene: TRBV28
D gene: -
CDR3 DNA: TGTGCCACCCTGGGGGGGGCTCGTTTGGATACGCAGTATTTT
CDR3 protein: CATLGGARLDTQYF

clone size: many
J gene: TRBJ2-7
V gene: TRBV6-2/TRBV6-3
D gene: -
CDR3 DNA: TGTGCCAGCAGTTACTCGGGCAGACCCTACGAGCAGTACTTC
CDR3 protein: CASSYSGRPYEQYF

clone size: -
J gene: TRBJ1-2
V gene: TRBV20-1
D gene: -
CDR3 DNA: TGCAGTGCTAGCAAAGGACTGGATGGCTACACCTTC
CDR3 protein: CSASKGLDGYTF

clone size: many
J gene: TRBJ1-1
V gene: TRBV27
D gene: -
CDR3 DNA: TGTGCCAGCAGTTTATATCCGGGGGGAATAACTGAAGCTTTCTTT
CDR3 protein: CASSLYPGGITEAFF

clone size: many
J gene: TRBJ2-7
V gene: TRBV5-1
D gene: TRBD2
CDR3 DNA: TGCGCCAGCAGCTTGAGGTCTAGCGGGAGCCTAGCCTACGAGCAGTACTTC
CDR3 protein: CASSLRSSGSLAYEQYF

clone size: many
J gene: TRBJ2-2
V gene: TRBV12-3/TRBV12-4
D gene: -
CDR3 DNA: TGTGCCAGCAGTTTCCGCCGTGCGAACACCGGGGAGCTGTTTTTT
CDR3 protein: CASSFRRANTGELFF

clone size: many
J gene: TRBJ2-7
V gene: TRBV4-1
D gene: TRBD1
CDR3 DNA: TGCGCCAGCAGCCTCCGACAGGGTGGCAACTACGAGCAGTACTTC
CDR3 protein: CASSLRQGGNYEQYF

clone size: few
J gene: TRBJ1-5
V gene: TRBV6-1
D gene: TRBD1
CDR3 DNA: TGTGCCAGCACCGGGACAGGGGGCCGGCAGCCCCAGCATTTT
CDR3 protein: CASTGTGGRQPQHF

clone size: -
J gene: TRBJ2-1
V gene: TRBV7-7
D gene: TRBD2
CDR3 DNA: TGTGCCAGCAGCTTTGGGGCGATAGCGGGAGTTCGAGATGAGCAGTTCTTC
CDR3 protein: CASSFGAIAGVRDEQFF

clone size: -
J gene: TRBJ2-1
V gene: TRBV5-1
D gene: -
CDR3 DNA: TGCGCCAGCAGCTTAGGAGATTACTCCTACAATGAGCAGTTCTTC
CDR3 protein: CASSLGDYSYNEQFF

clone size: few
J gene: TRBJ2-5
V gene: TRBV7-2
D gene: -
CDR3 DNA: TGTGCCACCAAGAATTATGTAGAAGAGACCCAGTACTTC
CDR3 protein: CATKNYVEETQYF

clone size: many
J gene: TRBJ2-5
V gene: TRBV29-1
D gene: -
CDR3 DNA: TGCAGCGTTGACCTCAAACAGGGAGGAGAGACCCAGTACTTC
CDR3 protein: CSVDLKQGGETQYF

clone size: many
J gene: TRBJ2-3
V gene: TRBV6-6
D gene: -
CDR3 DNA: TGTGCCAGCAGTTACCCTAGGGATACGCAGTATTTT
CDR3 protein: CASSYPRDTQYF

clone size: -
J gene: TRBJ2-3
V gene: TRBV21-1
D gene: -
CDR3 DNA: TGTGCCAGCAGCAAACAGGGAGAACAGGGGGCAACAGATACGCAGTATTTT
CDR3 protein: CASSKQGEQGATDTQYF

clone size: few
J gene: TRBJ2-2
V gene: TRBV4-1
D gene: TRBD1
CDR3 DNA: TGCGCCAGCAGCCCACAGGGGTCGAACACCGGGGAGCTGTTTTTT
CDR3 protein: CASSPQGSNTGELFF

clone size: -
J gene: TRBJ2-5
V gene: TRBV11-2
D gene: -
CDR3 DNA: TGTGCCAGCAGCTTAGGTTCCACGGACCAAGAGACCCAGTACTTC
CDR3 protein: CASSLGSTDQETQYF

clone size: few
J gene: TRBJ1-1
V gene: TRBV11-1
D gene: -
CDR3 DNA: TGTGCCAGCAGCTCCCGCCTCATTCAGTCGACAGAGAACACTGAAGCTTTCTTT
CDR3 protein: CASSSRLIQSTENTEAFF

clone size: -
J gene: TRBJ2-3
V gene: TRBV7-2
D gene: TRBD1
CDR3 DNA: TGTGCCAGCAGGCGGGACAGGGGAACAGATACGCAGTATTTT
CDR3 protein: CASRRDRGTDTQYF

clone size: -
J gene: TRBJ2-1
V gene: TRBV21-1
D gene: -
CDR3 DNA: TGTGCCAGCAGCAATAGCCCGGGAGGGTACAATGAGCAGTTCTTC
CDR3 protein: CASSNSPGGYNEQFF

clone size: -
J gene: TRBJ2-3
V gene: TRBV3-1
D gene: -
CDR3 DNA: TGTGCCAGCAGCCAAGGCAACGGGGGCCTCGGGGATACGCAGTATTTT
CDR3 protein: CASSQGNGGLGDTQYF

clone size: many
J gene: TRBJ2-2
V gene: TRBV12-3/TRBV12-4
D gene: -
CDR3 DNA: TGTGCCAGCAGTTTCGGGTCCGCGAACACCGGGGAGCTGTTTTTT
CDR3 protein: CASSFGSANTGELFF

clone size: -
J gene: TRBJ2-7
V gene: TRBV20-1
D gene: TRBD1
CDR3 DNA: TGCAGTGCTTGGACAGGGGTGCACGAGCAGTACTTC
CDR3 protein: CSAWTGVHEQYF

clone size: -
J gene: TRBJ2-1
V gene: TRBV29-1
D gene: -
CDR3 DNA: TGCAGCGCCGCATATCTAGCGCCCAATGAGCAGTTCTTC
CDR3 protein: CSAAYLAPNEQFF

clone size: many
J gene: TRBJ2-3
V gene: TRBV3-1
D gene: -
CDR3 DNA: TGTGCCAGCAGCCAAGCGTCGAACACAGATACGCAGTATTTT
CDR3 protein: CASSQASNTDTQYF

clone size: -
J gene: TRBJ1-1
V gene: TRBV3-1
D gene: -
CDR3 DNA: TGTGCCAGCAGCCGACCGGGGGTGAACACTGAAGCTTTCTTT
CDR3 protein: CASSRPGVNTEAFF

clone size: -
J gene: TRBJ2-1
V gene: TRBV5-1
D gene: TRBD2
CDR3 DNA: TGCGCCAGCAGCTTGGCCCCGACTAGCGGGAGAAATGAGCAGTTCTTC
CDR3 protein: CASSLAPTSGRNEQFF

clone size: few
J gene: TRBJ2-7
V gene: TRBV6-1
D gene: TRBD1
CDR3 DNA: TGTGCCAGCAGAAATTATCCGGGACAGGGGATACCGCAGTACTTC
CDR3 protein: CASRNYPGQGIPQYF

clone size: -
J gene: TRBJ2-5
V gene: TRBV13
D gene: TRBD2
CDR3 DNA: TGTGCCAGCAGCTACAGGACTAGCGGCCTCCAAGAGACCCAGTACTTC
CDR3 protein: CASSYRTSGLQETQYF

clone size: many
J gene: TRBJ1-2
V gene: TRBV29-1
D gene: TRBD1
CDR3 DNA: TGCAGCGTTACAGGGGAGGCTCGCTACACCTTC
CDR3 protein: CSVTGEARYTF

clone size: few
J gene: TRBJ2-1
V gene: TRBV5-4
D gene: -
CDR3 DNA: TGTGCCAGCAGCTTCCCCCAGGCCCCAGGGCAGTTCTTC
CDR3 protein: CASSFPQAPGQFF

clone size: -
J gene: TRBJ2-7
V gene: TRBV12-3/TRBV12-4
D gene: -
CDR3 DNA: TGTGCCAGCAGTTTAAATCGCAACGAGCAGTACTTC
CDR3 protein: CASSLNRNEQYF

clone size: many
J gene: TRBJ2-1
V gene: TRBV7-6
D gene: TRBD1
CDR3 DNA: TGTGCCAGCAGCCTGGGACAGGGATCGAACAATGAGCAGTTCTTC
CDR3 protein: CASSLGQGSNNEQFF

clone size: -
J gene: TRBJ2-1
V gene: TRBV2
D gene: TRBD2
CDR3 DNA: TGTGCCAGCAGCCGGACTAGCGGGAGACGGTTAAATGAGCAGTTCTTC
CDR3 protein: CASSRTSGRRLNEQFF

clone size: many
J gene: TRBJ2-2
V gene: TRBV24-1
D gene: -
CDR3 DNA: TGTGCCACCAGTGACCATACCAGGGGCACCGGGGAGCTGTTTTTT
CDR3 protein: CATSDHTRGTGELFF

clone size: -
J gene: TRBJ2-3
V gene: TRBV11-1
D gene: TRBD1
CDR3 DNA: TGTGCCAGCAGCCTGGGCCGGGACAGGGTCACAGATACGCAGTATTTT
CDR3 protein: CASSLGRDRVTDTQYF

clone size: -
J gene: TRBJ2-1
V gene: TRBV19
D gene: -
CDR3 DNA: TGTGCCAGTACAAACAGGGCTGAGCAGTTCTTC
CDR3 protein: CASTNRAEQFF

clone size: -
J gene: TRBJ1-6
V gene: TRBV12-3/TRBV12-4
D gene: -
CDR3 DNA: TGTGCCAGCGGTGAGCGTCAGTGGCACCTCCACTTT
CDR3 protein: CASGERQWHLHF

clone size: -
J gene: TRBJ1-1
V gene: TRBV7-8
D gene: -
CDR3 DNA: TGTGCCAGCAGCCGCGAGACACGCGGGAACACTGAAGCTTTCTTT
CDR3 protein: CASSRETRGNTEAFF

clone size: few
J gene: TRBJ2-2
V gene: TRBV29-1
D gene: TRBD2
CDR3 DNA: TGCAGCGCCGGGGGGGGATCCGGGGAGCTGTTTTTT
CDR3 protein: CSAGGGSGELFF

clone size: -
J gene: TRBJ1-6
V gene: TRBV6-1
D gene: TRBD1
CDR3 DNA: TGTGCCAGCAGATCTCAAAACCGTGGGACAGTTAATTCACCCCTCCACTTT
CDR3 protein: CASRSQNRGTVNSPLHF

clone size: many
J gene: TRBJ1-1
V gene: TRBV4-1
D gene: TRBD1
CDR3 DNA: TGCGCCAGCAGCCAAGATCGACAGGGGGGGAACACTGAAGCTTTCTTT
CDR3 protein: CASSQDRQGGNTEAFF

clone size: -
J gene: TRBJ1-5
V gene: TRBV12-3/TRBV12-4
D gene: -
CDR3 DNA: TGTGCCAGCAGTTTAGCGCAGAACGGGCCCCAGCATTTT
CDR3 protein: CASSLAQNGPQHF

clone size: few
J gene: TRBJ2-7
V gene: TRBV28
D gene: -
CDR3 DNA: TGTGCCAGCAGTTTATCTGGCAGAAGCTCCTACGAGCAGTACTTC
CDR3 protein: CASSLSGRSSYEQYF